This T cell receptor beta chain was captured by sequencing in a study of T-cell reconstitution after alpha-beta-depleted transplantation in children. Preparation of the TCRbeta library used unique molecular identifiers. TCRdb re-called the PCR reads with MiXCR, one entry per CDR3 protein. Seen here are over 300,000 distinct CDR3 sequences, around a tenth observed once, and the top ten hold more than 2%. This CDR3 is built from 17 residues. V was pared by 8 bases and J by 1 base, with 17 bases of the junction left unmatched. From germline, CDR1 is DFQATT and CDR2 SNEGSKA (reference sequence). The chain recombines TRBV20-1 with TRBJ1-1; the match to TRBD1 covers 9 bases. This TCR derives from a human donor who donated a stem cell graft to a child with acute lymphoblastic leukemia. Sequenced here: PBMCs from the stem cell graft donor, sampled from the stem cell graft. The CDR3 DNA sequence: TGCAGTTTACTTCCCAGGCGGGACAGGGTATGGAACACTGAAGCTTTCTTT. Translated, it gives CSLLPRRDRVWNTEAFF.